Listed below are T cell receptor beta chains from one sample, sequenced in a study of CD4+ T cells in melanoma. Sequenced by immunoSEQ multiplex PCR; TCRdb stores in-frame clones only, minus some. The table lists tens of thousands of clones, nearly 70% of them singletons, with roughly 4.5% in the top ten. The sample consisted of tumor tissue. The receptors shown here come from a human donor with melanoma. Both conserved end residues are part of each CDR3. The D gene is left open where the match is weak. Not every row has a clone size; where given, it reads once, few, many or a size class.

clone size,J gene,D gene,V gene,CDR3 protein,CDR3 DNA
medium-sized,TRBJ2-7,TRBD2,TRBV6-1,CASSERTSGGPYEQYF,TGTGCCAGCAGTGAAAGGACTAGCGGGGGACCCTACGAGCAGTACTTC
NA,TRBJ1-3,NA,TRBV4-1,CASSRTGMELGNTIYF,TGCGCCAGCAGCCGAACAGGGATGGAGCTTGGAAACACCATATATTTT
NA,TRBJ2-7,NA,TRBV7-9,CASSLGQSYAYEQYF,TGTGCCAGCAGCTTAGGTCAGTCTTATGCCTACGAGCAGTACTTC
NA,TRBJ2-7,NA,TRBV4-1,CASSQDLKNGYEQYF,TGCGCCAGCAGCCAAGATCTTAAGAATGGCTACGAGCAGTACTTC
NA,TRBJ2-2,NA,TRBV7-9,CASSLPVGELFF,TGTGCCAGCAGCTTACCGGTGGGGGAGCTGTTTTTT
once,TRBJ1-1,NA,TRBV7-8,CASSPTSGATEAFF,TGTGCCAGCAGCCCAACCTCCGGGGCGACTGAAGCTTTCTTT
NA,TRBJ1-1,NA,TRBV6-5,CASSSLGQGNTEAFF,TGTGCCAGCAGTTCCCTGGGGCAGGGGAACACTGAAGCTTTCTTT
NA,TRBJ1-2,NA,TRBV6-5,CASRGGQRLYGYTF,TGTGCCAGCAGGGGAGGACAGCGCCTCTATGGCTACACCTTC
few,TRBJ1-2,NA,TRBV6-5,CASSRQGTAGGYTF,TGTGCCAGCAGTCGTCAAGGGACGGCGGGAGGCTACACCTTC
NA,TRBJ2-3,TRBD2,TRBV7-9,CASSLVRSGGAPYF,TGTGCCAGCAGCTTAGTCCGAAGCGGGGGGGCCCCGTATTTT
NA,TRBJ2-3,TRBD2,TRBV5-1,CASSQTSALTDTQYF,TGCGCCAGCAGCCAGACTAGCGCCCTAACAGATACGCAGTATTTT
NA,TRBJ2-1,NA,TRBV13,CASSLLSGEQFF,TGTGCCAGCAGCTTACTTTCTGGTGAGCAGTTCTTC
NA,TRBJ1-3,NA,TRBV9,CASSVADSSSGNTIYF,TGTGCCAGCAGCGTAGCAGACAGCAGCTCTGGAAACACCATATATTTT
NA,TRBJ1-2,TRBD1,TRBV30,CAWSQGGSTYGYTF,TGTGCCTGGAGTCAGGGGGGCAGTACCTATGGCTACACCTTC
NA,TRBJ1-1,NA,TRBV7-9,CASSPLGDKAFF,TGTGCCAGCAGCCCCCTAGGGGATAAAGCTTTCTTT
NA,TRBJ2-1,NA,TRBV18,CASSPLPVNEQFF,TGTGCCAGCTCACCACTCCCAGTCAATGAGCAGTTCTTC
NA,TRBJ1-1,NA,TRBV5-4,CASSQTGDTEAFF,TGTGCCAGCAGCCAGACAGGAGACACTGAAGCTTTCTTT
NA,TRBJ2-1,NA,TRBV5-1,CASSLQGGYNEQFF,TGCGCCAGCAGCTTGCAAGGGGGTTACAATGAGCAGTTCTTC
few,TRBJ2-7,TRBD1,TRBV5-1,CASSVTGGSYEQYF,TGCGCCAGCAGCGTAACAGGGGGCTCCTACGAGCAGTACTTC
NA,TRBJ2-7,TRBD2,TRBV11-2,CASSLGGGEQYF,TGTGCCAGCAGCTTAGGGGGGGGTGAGCAGTACTTC
NA,TRBJ1-2,TRBD1,TRBV7-2,CASSRPREGALYGYTF,TGTGCCAGCAGCCGACCCCGAGAGGGGGCGCTCTATGGCTACACCTTC
NA,TRBJ1-2,TRBD1,TRBV9,CASSVAGTGPYGYTF,TGTGCCAGCAGCGTAGCCGGGACAGGGCCCTATGGCTACACCTTC
NA,TRBJ2-7,TRBD1,TRBV14,CASSHPRTGDHEQYF,TGTGCCAGCAGCCATCCAAGGACAGGGGACCACGAGCAGTACTTC
NA,TRBJ1-3,TRBD1,TRBV5-6,CASSSTGGRNTIYF,TGTGCCAGCAGCTCCACAGGGGGCAGAAACACCATATATTTT
NA,TRBJ2-7,TRBD1,TRBV15,CATSSDRQGSYEQYF,TGTGCCACCAGCAGCGATAGACAGGGCTCCTACGAGCAGTACTTC
NA,TRBJ1-1,TRBD1,TRBV19,CASSLQGANTEAFF,TGTGCCAGTAGTCTACAGGGGGCCAACACTGAAGCTTTCTTT
NA,TRBJ1-3,TRBD1,TRBV18,CASSRGQSSGNTIYF,TGTGCCAGCTCACGGGGACAGAGCTCTGGAAACACCATATATTTT
once,TRBJ2-7,NA,TRBV11-3,CASSLGTGREQYF,TGTGCCAGCAGCTTAGGTACGGGGAGAGAGCAGTACTTC
once,TRBJ2-3,NA,TRBV9,CASSVEGGTLNSDTQYF,TGTGCCAGCAGCGTAGAGGGAGGTACTCTAAACTCAGATACGCAGTATTTT
NA,TRBJ2-3,TRBD2,TRBV19,CASSIEGSGGDRWTQYF,TGTGCCAGTAGTATAGAGGGGAGCGGGGGGGACAGATGGACGCAGTATTTT
NA,TRBJ2-5,NA,TRBV11-2,CASSPGPQETQYF,TGTGCCAGCAGTCCCGGCCCCCAAGAGACCCAGTACTTC
NA,TRBJ2-5,TRBD2,TRBV7-7,CASSPGNLAGAFTRETQYF,TGTGCTAGCAGCCCGGGAAATCTAGCGGGGGCGTTTACAAGAGAGACCCAGTACTTC
NA,TRBJ2-3,TRBD2,TRBV7-8,CASSFGGGRSTDTQYF,TGTGCCAGCAGCTTCGGGGGAGGGCGGAGCACAGATACGCAGTATTTT
NA,TRBJ2-2,TRBD2,TRBV9,CASSLGTSGGRNTGELFF,TGTGCCAGCAGCCTAGGGACTAGCGGGGGTAGAAACACCGGGGAGCTGTTTTTT
NA,TRBJ1-2,NA,TRBV12-5,CASGLLGVGGYTF,TGTGCTAGTGGTTTGCTGGGGGTTGGTGGCTACACCTTC
NA,TRBJ2-1,NA,TRBV7-9,CASSPGFNEQFF,TGTGCCAGCAGCCCAGGTTTCAATGAGCAGTTCTTC
NA,TRBJ1-1,NA,TRBV7-6,CASSLRRAGWGEAFF,TGTGCCAGCAGCTTACGTCGGGCAGGGTGGGGTGAAGCTTTCTTT
NA,TRBJ1-2,NA,TRBV5-1,CASSWGRRDGYTF,TGTGCCAGCAGCTGGGGACGTCGGGATGGCTACACCTTC
NA,TRBJ1-1,NA,TRBV18,CASSREFEAFF,TGTGCCAGCTCAAGAGAATTTGAAGCTTTCTTT
NA,TRBJ1-2,NA,TRBV27,CASSPQREVINYGYTF,TGTGCCAGCAGTCCACAACGGGAGGTCATTAACTATGGCTACACCTTC
NA,TRBJ1-2,NA,TRBV7-9,CASSFVEGSNYGYTF,TGTGCCAGCAGCTTTGTGGAGGGGTCTAACTATGGCTACACCTTC